This T cell receptor (beta chain) was sequenced in a study of control samples from healthy donors and cancer patients. CDR1 is SQVTM and CDR2 is ANQGSEA in the germline V gene. The CDR3 covers 13 residues. V shed 4 bases and J 5 bases; nucleotides not matched to a gene: 5. Produced via immunoSEQ multiplex PCR; TCRdb's table is partial and in-frame only. The table lists 50,000 or so clones, 90% to 97% of them singletons, with less than 1.1% in the top ten. The gene calls are TRBV29-1 and TRBJ2-7, with TRBD1 identical over 10 bases. Material: blood. The receptor was derived from a young woman in good health. Here the CDR3 DNA reads TGCAGCGTTGTGGGGACAGGGGTTAACGAGCAGTACTTC. It translates to CSVVGTGVNEQYF.